The sequence of this TCR beta chain was determined in a study of graft-versus-host responses after intestinal transplantation. Plates contained some 200,000 CFSE-labeled responder cells and some 200,000 irradiated, violet-dye-labeled stimulator cells. V shed 1 base and J shed 6 bases, with 12 bases lying between them. CDR1 and CDR2 (germline): SGHAT, FQNNGV. The length of the CDR3 is 14 residues. Assay: immunoSEQ multiplex PCR; the TCRdb copy retains only in-frame clones and omits some. The repertoire holds around 21,000 clones, with 35% to 50% as singletons. The chain has TRBV11-2 and TRBJ1-2, with D hard to call. Sequencing used alloreactive CD8+ T cells from a mixed lymphocyte reaction culture, obtained before transplantation. Subset defined: CFSE-low proliferating T cells sorted from roughly 6-day pre-transplant mixed lymphocyte reaction (GvH or HvG direction). The source is a human patient who was an organ donor for intestinal transplantation. The CDR3: CASSLGPGTDGYTF. CDR3 in DNA: TGTGCCAGCAGCTTAGGTCCGGGCACGGATGGCTACACCTTC.